This T cell receptor beta chain comes out of a study of blood T cell repertoires in COVID-19. Study information: T cells, B-cell-depleted T cells, or PBMCs supplied cDNA or gDNA.

The V end lost 1 base, the J end lost 4 bases, and 12 bases lay between the germline ends. Germline V gene sequence: CDR1 SGHAT, CDR2 FQNNGV. The CDR3 contains 15 residues. In the source study's methods: Amplification of reference gene primers provided the estimated nucleated cell counts. The table came from immunoSEQ multiplex PCR; TCRdb's copy has only in-frame clones and leaves some out. The V and J calls and the clone size are those of that table, but D and trimming were determined from the DNA. This table has approximately 60,000 clones, roughly 84% appearing once. The specimen was peripheral blood. This chain links TRBV11-2 with TRBJ2-3; a possible D gene is TRBD1 (6 bases). The origin of this receptor is a woman of 80 years or more with active or convalescent COVID-19. The CDR3 sequence: CASSLAVTGSDTQYF. The CDR3 DNA follows: TGTGCCAGCAGCTTAGCCGTGACAGGTTCAGATACGCAGTATTTT.